This T cell receptor beta chain comes out of a study of shared clonotypes between healthy human individuals. About the research overall: In total, the donors were a couple of women and a few men aged 18 to 49. The study, taken as a whole, reports: Relative to memory subsets, naive subsets generally showed larger estimated richness.

With respect to this clone: Its antigen is currently unknown.

The J segment lost 6 bases and the V segment lost 5 bases, leaving 8 bases of the junction unmatched. The germline gives CDR1 GTSNPN, CDR2 SVGIG (reference sequence). CDR3 length: 15 residues. Libraries were prepared by immunoSEQ multiplex PCR; TCRdb keeps only in-frame clonotypes and omits some of them. The data contain about 2 million clones, about 95% of them singletons. Only CD45RO-negative cells positively selected for CCR7 counted as naive CD8 cells, so terminally differentiated effector memory CD45RA+ cells were excluded. The material sequenced was naive CD8+ T cells sorted from blood. This TCR derives from a man aged 18 to 29 in good health. The genes are TRBV30 and TRBJ2-7; 15 bases line up with TRBD2. The CDR3 sequence: CAWGLAGGPAGEQYF. CDR3 sequence (DNA): TGTGCCTGGGGACTAGCGGGGGGGCCGGCGGGCGAGCAGTACTTC.